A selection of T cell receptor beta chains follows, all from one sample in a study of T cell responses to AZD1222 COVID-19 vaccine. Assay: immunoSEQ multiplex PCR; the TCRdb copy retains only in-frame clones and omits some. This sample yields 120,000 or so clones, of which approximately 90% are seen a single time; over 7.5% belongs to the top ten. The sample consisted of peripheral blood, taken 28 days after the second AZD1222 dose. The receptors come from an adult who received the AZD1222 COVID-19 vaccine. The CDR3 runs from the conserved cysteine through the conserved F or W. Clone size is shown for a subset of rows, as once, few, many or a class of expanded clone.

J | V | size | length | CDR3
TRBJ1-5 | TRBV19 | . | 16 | CASSPRDRGNNQPQHF
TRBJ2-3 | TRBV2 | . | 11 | CASSPLDTQYF
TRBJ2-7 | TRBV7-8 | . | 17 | CASSLVWTSGGSYEQYF
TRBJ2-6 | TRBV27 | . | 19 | CASSLSAGVGKGGANVLTF
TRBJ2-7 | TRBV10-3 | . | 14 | CAIRRTGGPYEQYF
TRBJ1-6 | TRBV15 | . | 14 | CATSTPEGGSPLHF
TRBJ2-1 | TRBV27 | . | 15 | CASSPQPGHINEQFF
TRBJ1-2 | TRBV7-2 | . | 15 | CASSRDRSNYYGYTF
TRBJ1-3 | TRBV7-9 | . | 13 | CACSQSSGNTIYF
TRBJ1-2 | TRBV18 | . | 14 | CASSPVEVSDGYTF
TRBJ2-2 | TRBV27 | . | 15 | CASRMVTTDTGELFF
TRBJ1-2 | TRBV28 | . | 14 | CASSLVTRYYGYTF
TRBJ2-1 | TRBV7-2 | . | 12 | CASNRNYNEQFF
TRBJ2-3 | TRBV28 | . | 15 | CASSVGGSGTDTQYF
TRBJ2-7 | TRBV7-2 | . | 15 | CASSKGLALPYEQYF
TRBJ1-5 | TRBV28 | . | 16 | CASSFSAGTSNQPQHF
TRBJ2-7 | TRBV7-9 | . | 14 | CASSRPGPPEEQYF
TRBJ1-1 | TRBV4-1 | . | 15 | CASSQVLAPGTEAFF
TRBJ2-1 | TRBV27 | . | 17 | CASSLVLSGRGYNEQFF
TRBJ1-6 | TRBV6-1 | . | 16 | CASSELGGAYNSPLHF
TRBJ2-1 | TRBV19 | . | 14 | CASTPEGSPNEQFF
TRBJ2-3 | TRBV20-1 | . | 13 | CSASLAGGDTQYF
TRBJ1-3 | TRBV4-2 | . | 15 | CASSQARQIENTIYF
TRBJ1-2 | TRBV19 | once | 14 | CASSIGGVDYGYTF
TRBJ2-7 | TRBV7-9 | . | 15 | CASSDHRDKSYEQYF
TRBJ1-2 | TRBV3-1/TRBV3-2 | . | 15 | CASSQDRVTVGGYTF
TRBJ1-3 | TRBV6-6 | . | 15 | CASRPSDRDGNTIYF
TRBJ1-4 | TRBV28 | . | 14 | CASSFTPQNEKLFF
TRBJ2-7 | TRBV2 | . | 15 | CASSETPGPAREQYF
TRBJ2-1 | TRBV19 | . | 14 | CASMAGSIGDEQFF
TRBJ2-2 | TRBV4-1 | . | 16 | CASSPAVRGNAGELFF
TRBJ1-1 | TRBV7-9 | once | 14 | CASSRTELNTEAFF
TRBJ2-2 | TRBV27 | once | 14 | CASSNSGVPGELFF
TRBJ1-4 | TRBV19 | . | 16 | CASPSCREREGEKLFF
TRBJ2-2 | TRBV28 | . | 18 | CASYPGGVQGAITGELFF
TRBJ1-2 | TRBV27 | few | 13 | CASSFRGNYGYTF
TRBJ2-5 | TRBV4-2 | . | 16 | CASSQRLAGVGETQYF
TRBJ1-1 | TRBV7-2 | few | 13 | CASSTRAPRGAFF
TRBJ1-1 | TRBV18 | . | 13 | CASSFDGNTEAFF